This entry is about one T cell receptor (beta chain). Its target is unknown. Profiled with immunoSEQ multiplex PCR; TCRdb holds only in-frame clones, not every one. The sample has some 40,000 clones; around 93% are singletons. Germline V gives CDR1 LNHDA, CDR2 SQIVND (reference sequence). The CDR3 sequence is 14 residues long. V dropped 1 base and J dropped 8 bases, with 14 bases sitting between them. The sample comes from a study of OX40 agonist ivuxolimab in advanced cancers. Study observations and caveats: Fewer expanded clones were found on average in CD4+ than in CD8+ T cells. The authors did not determine the antigen specificity of the expanded peripheral T cells. Among the lowest peripheral clonal expansion occurred in 0.1-3.0 mg/kg partial responders.

Collection of blood occurred at baseline, at cycle 4 day 1, and at cycle 7 day 1. The specimen comprised CD4+ or CD8+ T cells sorted from blood, sampled in a trial of the OX40 agonist ivuxolimab. The rearrangement joins TRBV19 to TRBJ1-2; D is possibly TRBD1 (5 bases). This TCR was recovered from an adult with an advanced solid tumor such as melanoma, head and neck, liver or kidney cancer. The CDR3 DNA reads TGTGCCAGTAGTATAGGCCCAGGGCCCCTGGGCTACACCTTC. It codes for CASSIGPGPLGYTF.